Below, 13 T cell receptor beta chains from the same sample are listed, as sequenced in a study of T cell responses to AZD1222 COVID-19 vaccine. The assay was immunoSEQ multiplex PCR, and TCRdb's table has in-frame clones only and misses some. In the table there are about 120,000 clones, 92% of which are singletons. The sample in question was peripheral blood, obtained on day 0 of AZD1222 vaccination. Receptors were obtained from an adult in good health.

The chain has TRBV9 and TRBJ2-1; 7 positions agree with TRBD2. This CDR3 comprises 16 residues. Germline trimming cut 3 bases from V and 4 bases from J; bases unmatched to any gene: 10. Germline CDR1 is SGDLS and CDR2 is YYNGEE. The chain's CDR3 is CASSGGSGVVYNEQFF. As DNA, the CDR3 is TGTGCCAGCAGCGGCGGGAGCGGGGTAGTTTACAATGAGCAGTTCTTC.

The chain recombines TRBV13 with TRBJ1-4, with 7 positions matching TRBD1. This CDR3 has 15 residues. J lost 6 bases, V lost 3 bases, and 7 bases had no gene match. CDR1 is PRHDT and CDR2 is FYEKMQ in the germline V gene (reference sequence). This CDR3 is CASSFRGGSDEKLFF. CDR3 DNA: TGTGCCAGCAGCTTTCGAGGGGGCTCGGATGAAAAACTGTTTTTT.

The rearrangement links TRBV7-2 to TRBJ1-4; D not resolved. Trimming took off 2 bases at V and 8 bases at J, with 12 bases between the two ends. This CDR3 region has 14 residues. Germline CDR1 SGHTA, CDR2 FQGNSA. The CDR3 reads CASSLWAGGEKLFF. The CDR3 coding sequence is TGTGCCAGCAGCTTATGGGCAGGCGGGGAAAAACTGTTTTTT. Full variable domain (remainder filled in from reference TRBV7-2 and TRBJ1-4): GAGVSQSPSNKVTEKGKDVELRCDPISGHTALYWYRQSLGQGLEFLIYFQGNSAPDKSGLPSDRFSAERTGGSVSTLTIQRTQQEDSAVYLCASSLWAGGEKLFFGSGTQLSVL.

The rearrangement uses TRBV3-1 (or the pseudogene TRBV3-2) and TRBJ2-2; D gene uncertain. This CDR3 region has 13 residues. Looked up from germline, CDR1 is LGHDT and CDR2 is YNNKEL (reference sequence). Trimming removed 6 bases at V and 4 bases at J, with 9 bases between. The CDR3 reads CASSLGPTGELFF. For the CDR3, the DNA is TGTGCCAGCAGTCTCGGACCCACCGGGGAGCTGTTTTTT.

The gene calls are TRBV27 and TRBJ2-7; TRBD1 agrees at 7 bases. The ends lost 5 bases at V and 3 bases at J; junction bases unmatched: 10. Germline-derived CDR1 and CDR2 are MNHEY and SMNVEV (reference sequence). The CDR3 spans 15 residues. The CDR3 loop is CASSPTGLLGYEQYF. CDR3 sequence (DNA): TGTGCCAGCAGTCCGACAGGGCTACTAGGCTACGAGCAGTACTTC.

The V gene is TRBV11-2, the J gene TRBJ1-3; D not certain. This CDR3 comprises 16 residues. Germline CDR1 SGHAT, CDR2 FQNNGV. Deletions cut 1 base from V and 0 bases from J, with 10 bases between. Here the CDR3 DNA reads TGTGCCAGCAGCTTAGGCCAGCAAGTCTCTGGAAACACCATATATTTT. Protein sequence: CASSLGQQVSGNTIYF.

V and J are TRBV18 and TRBJ1-1, with D hard to call. Trimming took off 6 bases at V and 8 bases at J, with 16 bases between the two ends. Germline CDR1 reads KGHSH; CDR2 reads LQKENI. This CDR3 is built from 13 residues. Here the CDR3 reads CASSLQTPGEAFF. Here the CDR3 DNA reads TGTGCCAGCTCCCTCCAAACCCCCGGGGAAGCTTTCTTT.

The chain links TRBV5-1 to TRBJ2-3; 13 nucleotides agree with TRBD2. CDR1 and CDR2 (germline): SGHRS, YFSETQ. The CDR3 contains 17 residues. With V trimmed by 3 bases and J by 4 bases, 8 bases remained unmatched. Here the CDR3 reads CASSSTWTSGRSDTQYF. The CDR3 DNA sequence: TGCGCCAGCAGCTCAACTTGGACTAGCGGGAGATCAGATACGCAGTATTTT.

V and J are TRBV28 and TRBJ1-2, with TRBD1 identical over 7 bases. The junction had 15 bases not matched to a gene; V was cut back by 9 bases and J by 5 bases. This CDR3 is 15 amino acids long. Looked up from germline, CDR1 is MDHEN and CDR2 is SYDVKM. CDR3 amino acids: CASNLYRGLTYGYTF. For the CDR3, the DNA is TGTGCCAGTAACCTTTACAGGGGCCTTACTTATGGCTACACCTTC.

The gene calls are TRBV27 and TRBJ2-1; a weak D match, TRBD2 (6 bases). V gave up 7 bases and J gave up 7 bases, with 14 bases separating them. In germline, CDR1 is MNHEY, CDR2 SMNVEV (reference sequence). This CDR3 region has 13 residues. CDR3: CASMGQEGNEQFF. CDR3 bases: TGTGCCAGCATGGGTCAGGAGGGGAATGAGCAGTTCTTC.

The rearrangement links TRBV27 to TRBJ1-2; TRBD1 agrees at 8 bases. The germline V gene has CDR1 MNHEY and CDR2 SMNVEV (reference sequence). CDR3 length: 14 amino acids. J was trimmed by 7 bases and V by 6 bases; bases with no gene match: 10. For the CDR3, the DNA is TGTGCCAGCAGCTTCGACAGGGGAAGGGTTGGCTACACCTTC. Translation gives CASSFDRGRVGYTF.

The gene calls are TRBV6-2 or TRBV6-3 and TRBJ2-3; TRBD2 matches at 8 bases. The CDR3 extends over 14 amino acids. Per the germline V gene, CDR1 is MNHEY and CDR2 is SVGEGT. V lost 4 bases to trimming and J lost 4 bases; unmatched junction nucleotides: 4. The CDR3 loop is CASSSAGRADTQYF. The CDR3 DNA reads as TGTGCCAGCAGTTCAGCCGGGAGGGCAGATACGCAGTATTTT.

This chain connects TRBV7-9 to TRBJ2-3; TRBD1 matches 7 bases. The CDR3 loop spans 14 amino acids. The V gene end was trimmed by 5 bases and the J gene end by 2 bases; junction bases not matched to a gene: 4. Germline values: CDR1 SEHNR, CDR2 FQNEAQ (reference sequence). CDR3 in DNA: TGTGCCAGCAGCCCGGGACAGAACACAGATACGCAGTATTTT. It codes for CASSPGQNTDTQYF. Full variable domain (rest looked up from reference TRBV7-9 and TRBJ2-3): DTGVSQNPRHKITKRGQNVTFRCDPISEHNRLYWYRQTLGQGPEFLTYFQNEAQLEKSRLLSDRFSAERPKGSFSTLEIQRTEQGDSAMYLCASSPGQNTDTQYFGPGTRLTVL.